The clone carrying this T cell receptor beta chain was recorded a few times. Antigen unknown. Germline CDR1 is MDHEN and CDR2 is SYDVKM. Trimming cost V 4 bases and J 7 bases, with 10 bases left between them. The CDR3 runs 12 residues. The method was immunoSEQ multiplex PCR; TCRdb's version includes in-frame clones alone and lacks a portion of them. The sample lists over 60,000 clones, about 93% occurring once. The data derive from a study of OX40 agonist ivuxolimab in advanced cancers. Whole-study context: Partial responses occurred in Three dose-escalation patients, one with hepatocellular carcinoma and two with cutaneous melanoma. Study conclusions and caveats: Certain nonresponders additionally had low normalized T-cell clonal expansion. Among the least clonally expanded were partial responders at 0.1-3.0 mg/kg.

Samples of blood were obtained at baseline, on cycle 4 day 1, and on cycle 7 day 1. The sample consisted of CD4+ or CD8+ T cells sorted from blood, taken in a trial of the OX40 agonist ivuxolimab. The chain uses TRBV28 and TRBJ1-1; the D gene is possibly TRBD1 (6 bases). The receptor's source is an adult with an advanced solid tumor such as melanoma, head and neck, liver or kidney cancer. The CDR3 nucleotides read TGTGCCAGCAGTTCGGGGGGCCTTGAAGCTTTCTTT. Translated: CASSSGGLEAFF.